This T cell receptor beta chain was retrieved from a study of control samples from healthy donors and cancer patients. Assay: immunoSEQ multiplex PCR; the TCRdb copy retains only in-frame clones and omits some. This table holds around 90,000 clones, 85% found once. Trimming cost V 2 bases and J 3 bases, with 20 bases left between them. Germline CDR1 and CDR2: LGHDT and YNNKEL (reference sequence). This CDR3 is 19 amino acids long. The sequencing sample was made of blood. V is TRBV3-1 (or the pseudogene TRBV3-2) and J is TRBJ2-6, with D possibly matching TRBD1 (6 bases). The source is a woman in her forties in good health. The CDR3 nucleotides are TGTGCCAGCAGCCAATCGAGTCTAACAGGGCGAGGTGGGGCCAACGTCCTGACTTTC. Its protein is CASSQSSLTGRGGANVLTF.